Following are 24 T cell receptor beta chains from one sample sequenced in a study of identical twins listed by TCRdb under 2016. The library was generated by 5' RACE. Data came from an Illumina HiSeq 2000. TCRdb trimmed public reads at Q25 via fastp, called clones via MiXCR and kept in-frame beta chains. Identical CDR3 protein sequences are pooled into one entry, listed with their most common genes and DNA. This sample is represented by about 720,000 distinct CDR3 sequences; roughly 18% of them were singletons. The ten largest make up 10% to 15% of the sample. The same sample was also used in a study of T cells expressing NK-cell markers.

Material for sequencing was PBMCs. Source of these receptors: a woman in her late teens or twenties in good health.

The genes are TRBV20-1 and TRBJ1-1; 7 nucleotides align to TRBD1. Trimming at V came to 0 bases and at J to 0 bases, leaving 13 bases not matched to a gene. Germline V gene lookup returns CDR1 DFQATT and CDR2 SNEGSKA (reference sequence). The CDR3 consists of 18 residues. CDR3 bases: TGCAGTGCTAGAGACCTACAGAAAATGACAGGGTTGAACACTGAAGCTTTCTTT. This codes for CSARDLQKMTGLNTEAFF.

The chain is built from TRBV7-9 and TRBJ2-1, with 11 bases that match TRBD2. Trimming took 5 bases from V and 7 from J; bases not matched to a gene: 10. Per the germline V gene, CDR1 is SEHNR and CDR2 is FQNEAQ (reference sequence). This CDR3 comprises 16 residues. The CDR3 DNA follows: TGTGCCAGCAGCAGAGGGTCTAGCGGGAGGACGAATGAGCAGTTCTTC. This encodes CASSRGSSGRTNEQFF.

This clonotype was seen a handful of times. This chain connects TRBV2 to TRBJ2-7; 8 bases align to TRBD2. V lost 10 bases and J lost 4; bases outside the gene matches: 9. The length of the CDR3 is 13 residues. Germline-derived CDR1 and CDR2 are SNHLY and FYNNEI. The CDR3 spells CATTATSAYEQYF. The DNA of the CDR3 is TGTGCCACCACCGCGACTAGCGCGTACGAGCAGTACTTC.

This clonotype has more than one count but fewer than ten. The chain uses TRBV12-3 or TRBV12-4 and TRBJ2-7; 8 bases align to TRBD1. The CDR3 consists of 13 residues. V lost 5 bases, J lost 6 bases, and 6 bases stayed unmatched. CDR3 in amino acids: CASSATGDGEQYF. The CDR3 DNA is TGTGCCAGCAGTGCGACAGGGGACGGCGAGCAGTACTTC.

The chain uses TRBV6-1 and TRBJ2-2; either TRBD1 or TRBD2 may fit D (7 bases each). The CDR3 length is 15 residues. V was trimmed by 6 bases and J by 6 bases, leaving 17 bases between them. The germline V gene has CDR1 MNHNS and CDR2 SASEGT. CDR3 coding DNA: TGTGCCAGCAGCCGACTAGCAGGGGGGGCCGGGGAGCTGTTTTTT. Translation gives CASSRLAGGAGELFF.

The chain recombines TRBV24-1 with TRBJ2-3; 7 positions agree with TRBD2. Germline CDR1 KGHDR, CDR2 SFDVKD. V lost 5 bases and J lost 7; bases outside the gene matches: 5. This CDR3 is built from 13 residues. The CDR3 sequence is CATSVAGENTQYF. CDR3 in DNA: TGTGCCACCAGTGTTGCGGGGGAGAATACGCAGTATTTT.

The chain has TRBV20-1 and TRBJ2-7, with TRBD1 identical over 9 bases. The V gene end was trimmed by 3 bases and the J gene end by 3 bases; junction bases not matched to a gene: 3. The CDR3 runs to 13 residues. Germline CDR1 is DFQATT and CDR2 is SNEGSKA (reference sequence). DNA of the CDR3: TGCAGTGCTAGCTCGGACAGGGGCTACGAGCAGTACTTC. It encodes CSASSDRGYEQYF.

This clonotype was seen just once. The J gene is TRBJ2-7, the V gene TRBV20-1; 14 bases are shared with TRBD2. Per the germline V gene, CDR1 is DFQATT and CDR2 is SNEGSKA (reference sequence). The CDR3 runs to 18 residues. V trimming: 0 bases; J trimming: 7 bases; junction bases outside the gene matches: 14. The CDR3 is CSARDRGTSGRSVTEQYF. The CDR3 nucleotides are TGCAGTGCTAGAGATCGGGGGACTAGCGGGAGATCGGTTACAGAGCAGTACTTC.

V gene TRBV5-4 combines with J gene TRBJ2-5; the D gene is possibly TRBD2 (5 bases). V shed 2 bases and J shed 5 bases, with 13 bases lying between them. The CDR3 totals 14 residues. Per the germline V gene, CDR1 is SGHNT and CDR2 is YYREEE (reference sequence). The CDR3 DNA sequence: TGTGCCAGCAGCTTCAAGGGAGAACGGGAGACCCAGTACTTC. Amino acids: CASSFKGERETQYF.

This sequence joins TRBV7-9 and TRBJ1-1; unclear D gene. Between the trimmed V and J ends, which lost 0 bases and 2 bases, there was a span of 10 bases. This CDR3 comprises 15 residues. In germline, CDR1 is SEHNR, CDR2 FQNEAQ (reference sequence). The chain's CDR3 is CASSLAVGSNTEAFF. In DNA, the CDR3 is TGTGCCAGCAGCTTAGCGGTCGGCAGTAACACTGAAGCTTTCTTT.

The chain uses TRBV5-1 and TRBJ2-2; a weak D match, TRBD2 (6 bases). V dropped 5 bases and J dropped 0 bases, with 11 bases sitting between them. Germline V gives CDR1 SGHRS, CDR2 YFSETQ. This CDR3 region has 15 residues. The CDR3: CASRTGDPNTGELFF. The CDR3 DNA reads as TGCGCCAGCAGAACGGGGGACCCGAACACCGGGGAGCTGTTTTTT.

Only a few counts were recorded for this clonotype. The rearrangement uses TRBV6-1 and TRBJ1-2, with a tentative D call TRBD1 (6 bases). Trimming took 5 bases from V and 6 from J, leaving 13 bases between them. This CDR3 region has 13 residues. CDR1 is MNHNS, CDR2 SASEGT, per germline. CDR3 DNA: TGTGCCAGCAGTCTCGGACAGCCCGATGGCTACACCTTC. This codes for CASSLGQPDGYTF.

This clonotype was counted a few times. The chain is built from TRBV6-5 and TRBJ2-2; the match to TRBD1 covers 9 bases. Germline V gene lookup returns CDR1 MNHEY and CDR2 SVGAGI. This CDR3 has 16 residues. The trim removed 2 bases at V and 2 bases at J, leaving 3 bases unmatched. The CDR3 here is CASSYGDRVNTGELFF. CDR3 bases: TGTGCCAGCAGTTACGGGGACAGGGTTAACACCGGGGAGCTGTTTTTT.

This clonotype was detected a few times. The V and J genes are TRBV12-3 or TRBV12-4 and TRBJ2-7, with TRBD1 matching over 10 bases. The CDR3 extends over 16 amino acids. V lost 4 bases to trimming and J lost 1 base; unmatched junction nucleotides: 7. CDR3 region: CASSYWTDRGSYEQYF. The CDR3 DNA follows: TGTGCCAGCAGTTACTGGACGGACAGGGGGTCCTACGAGCAGTACTTC.

This chain uses TRBV20-1 with TRBJ2-1; 12 nucleotides line up with TRBD2. From germline, CDR1 is DFQATT and CDR2 SNEGSKA (reference sequence). This CDR3 contains 16 residues. V lost 2 bases to trimming and J lost 5 bases; unmatched junction nucleotides: 7. In DNA form, the CDR3 reads TGCAGTGCTAGATATGGGACTAGCGGGCTAAACAATGAGCAGTTCTTC. Its translation: CSARYGTSGLNNEQFF.

The rearrangement links TRBV27 to TRBJ2-6; D might be TRBD1 (6 bases). CDR3 length: 16 residues. Germline loops: CDR1 MNHEY, CDR2 SMNVEV (reference sequence). Trimming left V 1 base short and J 3 bases short, with 10 bases between. CDR3 loop: CASSLFRGSGANVLTF. CDR3 nucleotide sequence: TGTGCCAGCAGTTTATTTAGGGGGAGTGGGGCCAACGTCCTGACTTTC.

This clonotype was seen ten or more times. V usage is TRBV27 and J usage is TRBJ1-2; the D gene is possibly TRBD1 (6 bases). The CDR3 runs to 14 residues. CDR1 is MNHEY and CDR2 is SMNVEV in the germline V gene (reference sequence). The germline V and J ends were trimmed by 8 bases and 7 bases, with 20 bases remaining between them. CDR3 nucleotides: TGTGCCAGCCAGAGCGGCATGGGGGCCTCTGGCTACACCTTC. It specifies CASQSGMGASGYTF.

The CDR3 sequence is CSGTQGFNEQFF. As DNA, the CDR3 is TGCAGCGGGACGCAGGGTTTCAATGAGCAGTTCTTC. This rearrangement joins TRBV29-1 to TRBJ2-1, with a possible D match to TRBD1 (5 bases). CDR3 length: 12 residues. Germline CDR1 is SQVTM and CDR2 is ANQGSEA. Trimming took off 7 bases at V and 6 bases at J, with 13 bases between the two ends.

This clonotype was observed a few times. The chain employs TRBV4-2 and TRBJ2-3, with TRBD2 identical over 16 bases. The CDR3 is 16 residues long. J lost 4 bases, V lost 10 bases, and 8 bases had no gene match. Germline V lookup: CDR1 LGHNA, CDR2 YNFKEQ. CDR3 region: CATGTSGGGVADTQYF. DNA for the CDR3: TGTGCCACCGGGACTAGCGGGGGGGGGGTGGCAGATACGCAGTATTTT.

This clonotype was seen more than once but under ten times. The chain employs TRBV4-3 and TRBJ2-7; tentatively, D is TRBD1 (5 bases). This CDR3 is 16 amino acids long. Germline values: CDR1 LGHNA, CDR2 YSLEER. Trimming pared 0 bases from V and 3 bases from J, leaving 15 bases between. CDR3: CASSQEGAGLVYEQYF. The CDR3 DNA reads TGCGCCAGCAGCCAAGAAGGGGCAGGGCTAGTCTACGAGCAGTACTTC.

This clonotype was detected only a few times. The chain carries TRBV20-1 and TRBJ1-6; 7 bases align to TRBD1. The length of the CDR3 is 15 residues. V lost 6 bases and J lost 9; bases outside the gene matches: 14. Per the germline V gene, CDR1 is DFQATT and CDR2 is SNEGSKA (reference sequence). CDR3 sequence reads: CSAIDRAGGGSPLHF. Here the CDR3 DNA reads TGCAGTGCAATCGACAGGGCAGGCGGCGGTTCACCCCTCCACTTT.

There are a few counts of this clonotype. V is TRBV7-8 and J is TRBJ1-2, with TRBD1 identical over 7 bases. The CDR3 is 13 residues long. The germline gives CDR1 SGHVS, CDR2 FQNEAQ. The V and J ends lost 8 bases and 6 bases, in that order; junction bases with no gene match: 9. CDR3 sequence: CASGEGALHGYTF. CDR3 DNA sequence: TGTGCCAGCGGAGAGGGGGCTCTCCATGGCTACACCTTC.

This clonotype was found a few times. V and J are TRBV9 and TRBJ2-2, with D possibly matching TRBD1 (6 bases). V was pared by 1 base and J by 2 bases, with 9 bases between. CDR1 is SGDLS, CDR2 YYNGEE, per germline. The CDR3 sequence is 15 residues long. As DNA, the CDR3 is TGTGCCAGCAGCGTACAGGGGCTAAACACCGGGGAGCTGTTTTTT. As protein: CASSVQGLNTGELFF.

The rearrangement links TRBV20-1 to TRBJ2-6, with unresolved D. CDR3 length: 13 residues. Trimming removed 6 bases from V and 8 bases from J, with 14 bases in between. Germline V gene sequence: CDR1 DFQATT, CDR2 SNEGSKA (reference sequence). CDR3 in amino acids: CSAENQAPNVLTF. In DNA form, the CDR3 reads TGCAGTGCCGAAAATCAGGCACCCAACGTCCTGACTTTC.